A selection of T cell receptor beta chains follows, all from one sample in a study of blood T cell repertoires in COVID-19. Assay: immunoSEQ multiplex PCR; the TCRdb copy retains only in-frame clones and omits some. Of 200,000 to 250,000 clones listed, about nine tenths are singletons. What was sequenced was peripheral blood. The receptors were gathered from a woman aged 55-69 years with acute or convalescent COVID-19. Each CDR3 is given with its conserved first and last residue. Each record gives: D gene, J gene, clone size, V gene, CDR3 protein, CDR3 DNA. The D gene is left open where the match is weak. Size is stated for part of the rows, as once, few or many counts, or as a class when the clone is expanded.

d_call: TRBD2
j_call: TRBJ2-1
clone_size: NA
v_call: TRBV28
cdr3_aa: CASSPSSLAGVFNEQFF
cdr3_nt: TGTGCCAGCAGTCCCAGTTCGCTAGCGGGAGTTTTCAATGAGCAGTTCTTC

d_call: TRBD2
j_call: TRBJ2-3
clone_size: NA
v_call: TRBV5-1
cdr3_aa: CASSIRLAGSSDTQYF
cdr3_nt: TGCGCCAGCAGCATCAGACTAGCGGGGAGCTCAGATACGCAGTATTTT

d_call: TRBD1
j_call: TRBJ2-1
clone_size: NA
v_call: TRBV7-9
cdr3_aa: CASSLRDRVIEQFF
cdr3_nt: TGTGCCAGCAGCCTACGGGACAGGGTTATTGAGCAGTTCTTC

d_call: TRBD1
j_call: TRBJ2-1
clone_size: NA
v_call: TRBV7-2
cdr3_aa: CASSLDRGSYNEQFF
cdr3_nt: TGTGCCAGCAGCTTAGACAGGGGCTCCTACAATGAGCAGTTCTTC

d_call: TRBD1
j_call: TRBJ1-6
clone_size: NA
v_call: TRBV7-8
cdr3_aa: CASSLAWDSSYNSPLHF
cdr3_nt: TGTGCCAGCAGCTTAGCGTGGGACAGCTCCTATAATTCACCCCTCCACTTT

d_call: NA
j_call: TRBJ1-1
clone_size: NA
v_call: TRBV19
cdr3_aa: CASSIQGRNTEAFF
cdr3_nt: TGTGCCAGTAGTATTCAGGGGAGGAACACTGAAGCTTTCTTT

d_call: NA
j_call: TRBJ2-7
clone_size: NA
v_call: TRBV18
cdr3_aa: CASSPQHGSEQYF
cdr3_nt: TGTGCCAGCTCACCACAGCACGGGTCCGAGCAGTACTTC

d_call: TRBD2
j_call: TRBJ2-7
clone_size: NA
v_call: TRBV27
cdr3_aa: CASSSDWTSGRKKYF
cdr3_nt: TGTGCCAGCAGTTCAGATTGGACTAGCGGGAGGAAGAAGTACTTC

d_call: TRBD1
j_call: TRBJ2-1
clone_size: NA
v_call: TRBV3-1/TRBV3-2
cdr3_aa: CASRDTGVSYNEQFF
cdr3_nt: TGTGCCAGCAGGGATACAGGGGTCTCCTACAATGAGCAGTTCTTC

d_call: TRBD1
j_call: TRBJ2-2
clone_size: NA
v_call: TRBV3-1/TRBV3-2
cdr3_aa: CASSQRQGSNTGELFF
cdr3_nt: TGTGCCAGCAGCCAGCGACAGGGTTCGAACACCGGGGAGCTGTTTTTT

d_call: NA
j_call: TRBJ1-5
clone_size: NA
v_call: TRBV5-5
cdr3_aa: CASSLSGGPQHF
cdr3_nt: TGTGCCAGCAGCTTGTCGGGTGGACCCCAGCATTTT

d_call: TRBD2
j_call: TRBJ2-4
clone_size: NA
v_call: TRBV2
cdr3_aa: CASKASGSIGIQYF
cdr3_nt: TGTGCCAGCAAAGCTAGCGGGAGTATTGGCATTCAGTACTTC

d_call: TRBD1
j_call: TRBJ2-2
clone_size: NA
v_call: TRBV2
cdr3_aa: CASSDQDRGLTGELFF
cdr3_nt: TGTGCCAGCAGTGACCAGGACAGGGGGCTCACCGGGGAGCTGTTTTTT

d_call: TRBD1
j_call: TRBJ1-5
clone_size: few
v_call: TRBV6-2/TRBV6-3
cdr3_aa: CASSYDREYGNQPQHF
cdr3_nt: TGTGCCAGCAGTTACGACAGGGAATATGGCAATCAGCCCCAGCATTTT

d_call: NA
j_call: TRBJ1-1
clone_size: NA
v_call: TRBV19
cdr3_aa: CASSPAGQNTEAFF
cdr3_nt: TGTGCCAGTAGTCCCGCAGGGCAGAACACTGAAGCTTTCTTT

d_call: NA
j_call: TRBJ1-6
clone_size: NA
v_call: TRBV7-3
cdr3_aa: CASSAGQYNSPLHF
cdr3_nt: TGTGCCAGCAGCGCCGGACAGTATAATTCACCCCTCCACTTT